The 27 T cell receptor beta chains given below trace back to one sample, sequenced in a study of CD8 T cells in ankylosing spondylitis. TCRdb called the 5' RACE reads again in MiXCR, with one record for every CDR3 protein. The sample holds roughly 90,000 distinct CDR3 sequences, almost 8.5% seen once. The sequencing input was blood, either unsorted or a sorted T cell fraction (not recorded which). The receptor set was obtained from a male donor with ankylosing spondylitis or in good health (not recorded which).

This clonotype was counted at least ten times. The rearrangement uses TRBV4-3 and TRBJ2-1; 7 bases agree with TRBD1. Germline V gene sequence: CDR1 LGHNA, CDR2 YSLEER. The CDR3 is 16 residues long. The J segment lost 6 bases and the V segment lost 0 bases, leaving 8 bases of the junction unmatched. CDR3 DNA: TGCGCCAGCAGCCAAGATCCGGGACAGAGGTTCAATGAGCAGTTCTTC. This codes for CASSQDPGQRFNEQFF.

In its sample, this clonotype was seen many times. The CDR3 DNA sequence: TGCGCCAGCAGCCCGGGACTAGCCGGTCTGGGATACGAGCAGTACTTC. Translating it yields CASSPGLAGLGYEQYF. This chain links TRBV5-1 with TRBJ2-7, with 9 positions matching TRBD2. The V gene end was trimmed by 4 bases and the J gene end by 4 bases; junction bases not matched to a gene: 12. The CDR3 is 16 amino acids. Germline V gene lookup returns CDR1 SGHRS and CDR2 YFSETQ.

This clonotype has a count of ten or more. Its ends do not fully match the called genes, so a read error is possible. Here the CDR3 DNA reads TGTGCCAGCAGCTCCACACCTACACTGGCCCCCGGGCTGAATTTT. It translates to CASSSTPTLAPGLNF. The rearrangement links TRBV7-2 to TRBJ2-3; D ambiguous. Looked up from germline, CDR1 is SGHTA and CDR2 is FQGNSA. The CDR3 runs to 15 residues.

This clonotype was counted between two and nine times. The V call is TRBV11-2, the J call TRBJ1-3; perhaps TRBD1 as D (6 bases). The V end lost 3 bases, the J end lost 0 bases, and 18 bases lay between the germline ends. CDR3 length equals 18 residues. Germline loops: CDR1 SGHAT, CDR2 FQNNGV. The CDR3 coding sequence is TGTGCCAGCAGCTTCCGAAGGAGGGGGGCAAGCTCTGGAAACACCATATATTTT. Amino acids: CASSFRRRGASSGNTIYF.

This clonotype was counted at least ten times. CDR3 sequence (DNA): TGCAGTGCTAGAGATTCCCGGGGGGGGACCGGGGAGCTGTTTTTT. It codes for CSARDSRGGTGELFF. This chain links TRBV20-1 with TRBJ2-2, with TRBD2 identical over 8 bases. Trimming removed 0 bases from V and 5 bases from J; junction bases left unmatched: 5. The CDR3 is made up of 15 amino acids. Germline CDR1 and CDR2: DFQATT and SNEGSKA (reference sequence).

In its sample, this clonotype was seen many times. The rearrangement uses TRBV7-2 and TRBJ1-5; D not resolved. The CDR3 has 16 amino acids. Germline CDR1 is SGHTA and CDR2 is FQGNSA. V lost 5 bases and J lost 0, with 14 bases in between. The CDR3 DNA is TGTGCCAGCAGCCCACAAACTCGGGGTAGCAATCAGCCCCAGCATTTT. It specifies CASSPQTRGSNQPQHF.

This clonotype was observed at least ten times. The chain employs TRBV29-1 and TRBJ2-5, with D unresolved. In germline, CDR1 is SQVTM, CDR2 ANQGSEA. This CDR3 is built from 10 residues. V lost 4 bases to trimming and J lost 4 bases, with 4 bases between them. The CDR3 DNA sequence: TGCAGCGTTGCCGGAGAGACCCAGTACTTC. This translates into CSVAGETQYF.

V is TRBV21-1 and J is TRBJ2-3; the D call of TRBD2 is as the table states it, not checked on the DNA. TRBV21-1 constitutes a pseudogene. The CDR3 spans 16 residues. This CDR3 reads CASSRRRLAVADTQYF. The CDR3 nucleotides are TGTGCCAGCAGCCGAAGGCGACTAGCTGTAGCAGATACGCAGTATTTT.

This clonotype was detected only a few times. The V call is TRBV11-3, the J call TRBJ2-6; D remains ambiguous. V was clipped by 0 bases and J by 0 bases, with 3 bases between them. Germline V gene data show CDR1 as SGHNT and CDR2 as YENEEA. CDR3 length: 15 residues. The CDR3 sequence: CASSLDTSGANVLTF. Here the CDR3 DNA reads TGTGCCAGCAGCTTAGACACCTCTGGGGCCAACGTCCTGACTTTC. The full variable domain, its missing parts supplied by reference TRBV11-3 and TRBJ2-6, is EAGVVQSPRYKIIEKKQPVAFWCNPISGHNTLYWYLQNLGQGPELLIRYENEEAVDDSQLPKDRFSAERLKGVDSTLKIQPAELGDSAVYLCASSLDTSGANVLTFGAGSRLTVL.

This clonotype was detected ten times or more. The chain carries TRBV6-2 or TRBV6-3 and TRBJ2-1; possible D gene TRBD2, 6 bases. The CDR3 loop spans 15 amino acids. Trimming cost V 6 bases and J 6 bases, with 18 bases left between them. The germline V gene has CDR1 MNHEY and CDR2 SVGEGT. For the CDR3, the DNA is TGTGCCAGCAGCCCCCTCATGCGCGGGGTCAATGAGCAGTTCTTC. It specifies CASSPLMRGVNEQFF.

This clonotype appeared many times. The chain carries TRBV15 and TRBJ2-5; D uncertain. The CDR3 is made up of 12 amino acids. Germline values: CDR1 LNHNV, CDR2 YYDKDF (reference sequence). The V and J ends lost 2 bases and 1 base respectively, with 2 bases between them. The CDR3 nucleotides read TGTGCCACCAGCAGATTCCAAGAGACCCAGTACTTC. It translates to CATSRFQETQYF.

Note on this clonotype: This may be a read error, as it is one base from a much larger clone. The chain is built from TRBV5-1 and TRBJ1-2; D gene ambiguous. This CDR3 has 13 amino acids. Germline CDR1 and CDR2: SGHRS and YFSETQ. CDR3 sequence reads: CACSPTRELGYTF. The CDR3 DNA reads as TGCGCCTGCAGCCCCACAAGGGAACTAGGCTACACCTTC.

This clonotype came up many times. CDR3 sequence reads: CAISERGGGSTDTQYF. In nucleotides, the CDR3 is TGTGCCATCAGTGAGCGGGGGGGCGGGAGCACAGATACGCAGTATTTT. The gene calls are TRBV10-3 and TRBJ2-3, with TRBD2 matching over 8 bases. V was clipped by 2 bases and J by 0 bases; unmatched bases: 4. The V gene's germline CDR1 is ENHRY and CDR2 SYGVKD. The length of the CDR3 is 16 residues.

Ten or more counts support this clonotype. The CDR3 nucleotides read TGTGCCAGCAGCTTGGGAGCGAACCAAGAGACCCAGTACTTC. This translates into CASSLGANQETQYF. The V call is TRBV5-6, the J call TRBJ2-5; D gene uncertain. V was cut by 0 bases and J by 0 bases, with 6 bases left in between. Germline values: CDR1 SGHDT, CDR2 YYEEEE. This CDR3 is built from 14 residues.

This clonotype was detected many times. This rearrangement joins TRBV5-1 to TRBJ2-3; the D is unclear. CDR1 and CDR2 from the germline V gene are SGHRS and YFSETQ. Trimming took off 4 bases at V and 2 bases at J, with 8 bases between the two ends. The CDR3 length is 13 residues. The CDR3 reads CASSNPTTDTQYF. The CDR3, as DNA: TGCGCCAGCAGCAACCCAACCACAGATACGCAGTATTTT.

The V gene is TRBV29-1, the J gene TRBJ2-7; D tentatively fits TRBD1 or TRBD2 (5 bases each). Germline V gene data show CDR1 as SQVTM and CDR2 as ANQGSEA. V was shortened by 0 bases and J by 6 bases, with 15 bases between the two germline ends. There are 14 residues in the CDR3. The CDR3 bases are TGCAGCGTTGAAGATCGGGCAGGGAGAGGCGAGCAGTACTTC. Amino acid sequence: CSVEDRAGRGEQYF.

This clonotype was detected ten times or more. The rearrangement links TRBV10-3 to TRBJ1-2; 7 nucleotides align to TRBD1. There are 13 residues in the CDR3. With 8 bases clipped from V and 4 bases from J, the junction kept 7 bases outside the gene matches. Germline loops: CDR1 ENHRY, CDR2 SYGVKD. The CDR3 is CAIRGQAGYGYTF. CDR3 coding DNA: TGTGCCATCCGAGGACAGGCGGGCTATGGCTACACCTTC.

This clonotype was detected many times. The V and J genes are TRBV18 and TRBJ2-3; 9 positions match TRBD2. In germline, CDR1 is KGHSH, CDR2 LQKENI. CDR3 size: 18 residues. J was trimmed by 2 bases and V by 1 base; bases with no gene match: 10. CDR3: CASSPLSSGTEHTDTQYF. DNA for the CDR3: TGTGCCAGCTCACCACTGTCTAGCGGGACGGAACACACAGATACGCAGTATTTT.

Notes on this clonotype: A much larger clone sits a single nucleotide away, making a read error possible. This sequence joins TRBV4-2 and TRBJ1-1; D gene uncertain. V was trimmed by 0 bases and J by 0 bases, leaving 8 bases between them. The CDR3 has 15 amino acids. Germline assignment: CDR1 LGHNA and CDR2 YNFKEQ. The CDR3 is CASSQETLLNTEAFF. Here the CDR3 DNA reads TGTGCCAGCAGCCAAGAGACCCTCCTGAACACTGAAGCTTTCTTT.

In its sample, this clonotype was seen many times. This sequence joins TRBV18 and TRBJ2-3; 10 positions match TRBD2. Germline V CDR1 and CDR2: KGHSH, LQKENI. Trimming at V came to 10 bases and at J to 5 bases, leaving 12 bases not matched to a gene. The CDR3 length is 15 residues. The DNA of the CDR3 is TGTGCCACCCGGGGGACTAGCGCTGCCAGAGATACGCAGTATTTT. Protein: CATRGTSAARDTQYF.

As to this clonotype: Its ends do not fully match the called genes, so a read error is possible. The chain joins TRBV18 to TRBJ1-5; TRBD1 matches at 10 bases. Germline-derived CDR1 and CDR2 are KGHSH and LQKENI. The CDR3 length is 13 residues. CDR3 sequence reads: CASSRQGATGLLF. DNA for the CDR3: TGTGCCAGCTCACGACAGGGGGCGACCGGGCTGCTTTTT.

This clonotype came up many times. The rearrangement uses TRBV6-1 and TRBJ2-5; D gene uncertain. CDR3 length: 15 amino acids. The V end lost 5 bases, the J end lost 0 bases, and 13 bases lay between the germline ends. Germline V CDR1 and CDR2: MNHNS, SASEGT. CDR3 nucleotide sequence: TGTGCCAGCAGTCCCTGGACCGAGTACCAAGAGACCCAGTACTTC. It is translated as CASSPWTEYQETQYF.

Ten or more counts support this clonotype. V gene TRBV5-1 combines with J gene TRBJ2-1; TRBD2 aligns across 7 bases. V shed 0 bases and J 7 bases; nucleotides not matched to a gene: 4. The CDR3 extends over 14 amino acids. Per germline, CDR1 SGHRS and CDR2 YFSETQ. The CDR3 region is CASSLELARNEQFF. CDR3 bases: TGCGCCAGCAGCTTGGAACTAGCGAGGAATGAGCAGTTCTTC.

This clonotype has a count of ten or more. The CDR3 protein is CSARGLAGFYNEQFF. The CDR3 DNA reads as TGCAGTGCTAGAGGACTAGCGGGGTTCTACAATGAGCAGTTCTTC. The chain has TRBV20-1 and TRBJ2-1, with 11 bases matching TRBD2. Germline CDR1 reads DFQATT; CDR2 reads SNEGSKA (reference sequence). This CDR3 comprises 15 residues. Trimming cost V 1 base and J 3 bases; bases outside gene matches: 2.

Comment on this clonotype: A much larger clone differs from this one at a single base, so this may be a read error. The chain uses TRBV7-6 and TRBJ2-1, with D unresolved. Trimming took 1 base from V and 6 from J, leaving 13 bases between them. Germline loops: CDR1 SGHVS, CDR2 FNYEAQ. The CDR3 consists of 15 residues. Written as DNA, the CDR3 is TGTGCCAGCAGCTTAGTACTACGACACGCCAATGAGCAGTTCTTC. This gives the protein CASSLVLRHANEQFF.

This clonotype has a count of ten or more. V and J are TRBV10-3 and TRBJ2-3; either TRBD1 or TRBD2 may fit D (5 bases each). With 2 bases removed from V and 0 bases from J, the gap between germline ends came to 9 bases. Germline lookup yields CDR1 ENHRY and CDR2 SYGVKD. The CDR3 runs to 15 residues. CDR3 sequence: CAISEGGLSTDTQYF. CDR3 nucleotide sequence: TGTGCCATCAGTGAGGGGGGTTTAAGCACAGATACGCAGTATTTT.

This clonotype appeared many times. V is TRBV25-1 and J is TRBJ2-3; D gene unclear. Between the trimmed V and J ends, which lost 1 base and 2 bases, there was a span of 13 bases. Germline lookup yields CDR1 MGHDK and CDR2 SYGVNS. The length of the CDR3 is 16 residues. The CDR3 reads CASSELIGLFTDTQYF. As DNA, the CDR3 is TGTGCCAGCAGTGAATTAATCGGCTTATTCACAGATACGCAGTATTTT.